This is a list of T cell receptor beta chains from one sample in a study of blood T cell repertoires in COVID-19. The repertoire was sequenced with immunoSEQ multiplex PCR; TCRdb's copy has only in-frame clones and lacks some. The profile shows about 270,000 clones, more than 80% of them singletons. The material sequenced was PBMCs or T cells enriched from blood (not recorded which). The source of these receptors is a woman between 18 and 29 years old who had recovered from COVID-19. CDR3s include the opening cysteine and the closing phenylalanine or tryptophan. The D gene is left open where the match is weak. Not all rows give a size; the values are once, few, many and, for expanded clones, a class.

size,V,J,D,DNA,CDR3
NA,TRBV19,TRBJ2-1,NA,TGTGCCAGTAGTATAGGGACATTGCCGCCTGAGCAGTTCTTC,CASSIGTLPPEQFF
once,TRBV11-2,TRBJ2-3,NA,TGTGCCAGCAGCTTGGGCGGGGTAAGCACAGATACGCAGTATTTT,CASSLGGVSTDTQYF
NA,TRBV27,TRBJ2-1,TRBD2,TGTGCCAGCAGTTCTCTGCCGGGACTAGGATCCTACAATGAGCAGTTCTTC,CASSSLPGLGSYNEQFF
NA,TRBV5-1,TRBJ1-1,NA,TGCGCCAGCGCGGTTACGGGAGGGACGAACACTGAAGCTTTCTTT,CASAVTGGTNTEAFF
NA,TRBV9,TRBJ2-1,TRBD2,TGTGCCAGCAGCCTACGCTTTTCGGGGGGGGCAAACTACAATGAGCAGTTCTTC,CASSLRFSGGANYNEQFF
NA,TRBV3-1/TRBV3-2,TRBJ2-1,NA,TGTGCCAGCAGCCAAGATTTTGGGGGCCCAGACAATGAGCAGTTCTTC,CASSQDFGGPDNEQFF
NA,TRBV5-8,TRBJ1-4,NA,TGTGCCAGCAGCTTGGCCAGTAGCGGTGAAAAACTGTTTTTT,CASSLASSGEKLFF
NA,TRBV19,TRBJ1-5,NA,TGTGCCAGTAGTACTTTCAATCAGCCCCAGCATTTT,CASSTFNQPQHF
once,TRBV5-1,TRBJ2-5,TRBD1,TGCGCCAGCAGCCCAGGACAGGGCCAAGAGACCCAGTACTTC,CASSPGQGQETQYF
NA,TRBV19,TRBJ1-1,NA,TGTGCCAGTAGTCGGGAAACTGAAGCTTTCTTT,CASSRETEAFF
NA,TRBV5-1,TRBJ1-1,TRBD1,TGCGCCAGCAGCTTGGCCGGGACAGGGGGCACGATTGGCACTGAAGCTTTCTTT,CASSLAGTGGTIGTEAFF
NA,TRBV5-1,TRBJ1-2,NA,TGCGCCAGCAGCTTGGGCACTGCTTCACCCTACTATGGCTACACCTTC,CASSLGTASPYYGYTF
once,TRBV14,TRBJ1-4,NA,TGTGCCAGCAGCCAAGATGAGGGGGGGAAGTATGAAAAACTGTTTTTT,CASSQDEGGKYEKLFF
NA,TRBV14,TRBJ2-1,TRBD2,TGTGCCAGCAGCCGACTAGCAACCTACAATGAGCAGTTCTTC,CASSRLATYNEQFF
NA,TRBV15,TRBJ2-6,NA,TGTGCCACCAGCAGACAGGGTGAGGGGGCTGGGGCCAACGTCCTGACTTTC,CATSRQGEGAGANVLTF
NA,TRBV2,TRBJ2-7,TRBD2,TGTGCCAGCAGTACCGCTAGCGGGGATCCTTACGAGCAGTACTTC,CASSTASGDPYEQYF
NA,TRBV9,TRBJ2-7,TRBD2,TGTGCCAGCAGCTCCAGCGGGGGGGCGTTCTACGAGCAGTACTTC,CASSSSGGAFYEQYF
once,TRBV2,TRBJ1-5,TRBD1,TGTGCCAGCAGCCCTCCGGGACAGGGGACCCGGACGCCCCAGCATTTT,CASSPPGQGTRTPQHF